This TCR beta chain was sequenced in a study of blood T cell repertoires in COVID-19. Turning to the study itself: Both acute and convalescent COVID-19 samples were obtained from the United States, Italy and Spain.

In the original workflow: How many nucleated cells were present was estimated from reference gene primer amplification. Using immunoSEQ multiplex PCR, the repertoire was profiled, and TCRdb retains in-frame clones only, with some absent. Clonal size and the V and J genes are those of that table, whereas D and trimming came from the DNA. Among around 300,000 clones, over 70% were seen once, and the ten largest hold around 3%. Unmatched junction bases numbered 17, after V lost 1 base and J lost 6 bases. The CDR3 sequence is 19 residues long. The V gene's germline CDR1 is SGHTA and CDR2 FQGNSA. The rearrangement joins TRBV7-2 to TRBJ1-4; 7 bases align to TRBD1. The receptor comes from a young man with active or convalescent COVID-19. The specimen sequenced was peripheral blood. Written as DNA, the CDR3 is TGTGCCAGCAGCTTAGGACCGAGGGGCCGACAGGGACGCTATGAAAAACTGTTTTTT. It is translated as CASSLGPRGRQGRYEKLFF.